The rows below give T cell receptor beta chains drawn from one sample of a study of long-term antiretroviral therapy in people with HIV. The assay was immunoSEQ multiplex PCR, and TCRdb's table has in-frame clones only and misses some. This table holds roughly 14,000 clones, about four fifths found once. The sequenced sample was unsorted PBMCs, obtained just before starting antiretroviral therapy. The source is a man in his forties with HIV. Both conserved end residues are part of each CDR3. The order of the fields is V gene, J gene, CDR3 protein.

TRBV10-2	TRBJ2-3	CASGDRDTQYF
TRBV16	TRBJ2-5	CASSHSPGGPQETQYF
TRBV5-1	TRBJ2-3	CASSLGADTQYF
TRBV27	TRBJ2-2	CARDLNTGELFF
TRBV5-1	TRBJ2-1	CASSLTGAFFDEQFF
TRBV4-2	TRBJ1-2	CASSQGGGGGPIFIYGYTF
TRBV5-1	TRBJ2-3	CASSLGLAGEHTDTQYF
TRBV6-1	TRBJ1-6	CASRKQVQSLHF
TRBV27	TRBJ2-2	CASKAFSNTGELFF
TRBV6-1	TRBJ1-2	CASRGTGMVGYTF
TRBV15	TRBJ2-1	CATSRGQGKYNEQFF
TRBV5-1	TRBJ1-1	CASSLVGQRSTEAFF
TRBV11-3	TRBJ2-7	CASSLGQGAGEQYF
TRBV2	TRBJ1-6	CASSRTESSYNSPLHF
TRBV30	TRBJ2-1	CAWTLGQGVYNEQFF
TRBV5-1	TRBJ2-7	CASSSSWTPAYEQYF
TRBV7-6	TRBJ2-7	CASSPLDGSYEQYF
TRBV5-6	TRBJ1-2	CASRDDSGDGYTF
TRBV4-2	TRBJ1-1	CASSQVVGVPEAFF
TRBV6-5	TRBJ2-2	CASSYRVQGWAGELFF
TRBV6-6	TRBJ2-7	CASSYSISGTYEQYF